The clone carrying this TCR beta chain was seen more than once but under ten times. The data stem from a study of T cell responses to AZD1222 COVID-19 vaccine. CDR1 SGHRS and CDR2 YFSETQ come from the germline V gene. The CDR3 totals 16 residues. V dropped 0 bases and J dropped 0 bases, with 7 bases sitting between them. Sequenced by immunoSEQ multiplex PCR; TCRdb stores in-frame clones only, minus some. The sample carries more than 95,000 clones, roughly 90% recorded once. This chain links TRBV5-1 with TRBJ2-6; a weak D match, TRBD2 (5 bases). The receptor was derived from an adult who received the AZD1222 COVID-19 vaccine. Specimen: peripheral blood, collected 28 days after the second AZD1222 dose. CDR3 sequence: CASSLVGSSGANVLTF. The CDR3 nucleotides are TGCGCCAGCAGCTTGGTAGGGAGCTCTGGGGCCAACGTCCTGACTTTC.